Each of the 16 T cell receptor beta chains below was sequenced from the same sample in a study of cytomegalovirus exposure and HLA in healthy donors (TCRdb year 2017). To prepare the library, the immunoSEQ multiplex PCR assay was applied. A mixture of 60 forward primers for TCR Vbeta segments and 13 reverse primers for TCR Jbeta segments was used in the multiplex PCR. Sourced from immuneACCESS, this table was stored by TCRdb with only in-frame sequences that have V and J called. A share of the clones is absent; for the studies checked, an unresolved V gene accounts for under half, and the remainder has no known explanation. This sample is represented by 130,000 to 150,000 clones; around 74% of them were singletons. 3.5% to 5% of the sample goes to the ten largest clones. The sequenced sample consisted of PBMCs. These receptors were obtained from a man in his late teens or twenties in good health and CMV-seropositive.

J is TRBJ2-1 and V is TRBV6-8, with D hard to call. V was cut by 8 bases and J by 3 bases, with 8 bases left in between. Germline V gene sequence: CDR1 MNHGY, CDR2 SAAAGT. CDR3 size: 12 residues. CDR3 bases: TGTGCCAGCCGCGGTTTCTACAATGAGCAGTTCTTC. Protein: CASRGFYNEQFF.

This clone appeared a single time. The chain has TRBV18 and TRBJ1-6, with unresolved D. V dropped 2 bases and J dropped 2 bases, with 7 bases sitting between them. There are 15 residues in the CDR3. CDR1 and CDR2 from the germline V gene are KGHSH and LQKENI. CDR3 protein: CASSPNSPYNSPLHF. The CDR3 DNA reads TGTGCCAGCTCACCAAACAGTCCCTATAATTCACCCCTCCACTTT.

The V gene is TRBV6-6, the J gene TRBJ1-1; perhaps TRBD1 as D (6 bases). The germline V gene encodes CDR1 MNHNY and CDR2 SVGAGI (reference sequence). The CDR3 contains 11 residues. With 6 bases removed from V and 8 bases from J, the gap between germline ends came to 10 bases. The chain's CDR3 is CASSLGQEAFF. The DNA of the CDR3 is TGTGCCAGCAGCCTCGGACAGGAAGCTTTCTTT.

As for this clone: Its ends do not fully match the called genes, so a read error is possible. This chain uses TRBV7-7 with TRBJ2-1, with D unclear. The CDR3 extends over 13 amino acids. CDR1 is SSHAT and CDR2 is FNYEAQ in the germline V gene (reference sequence). CDR3 in amino acids: CASSSGSGSEQFF. The CDR3, as DNA: TGTGCTAGCAGCAGTGGGTCAGGTTCCGAGCAGTTCTTC.

This clone was counted between two and nine times. The genes are TRBV18 and TRBJ1-1, with 7 bases lining up with TRBD1. The CDR3 is made up of 15 amino acids. CDR1 and CDR2 (germline): KGHSH, LQKENI. With 6 bases clipped from V and 1 base from J, the junction kept 8 bases outside the gene matches. CDR3: CASSLSTGSNTEAFF. CDR3 coding DNA: TGTGCCAGCTCCCTGTCGACAGGGTCGAACACTGAAGCTTTCTTT. Supplemented by reference TRBV18 and TRBJ1-1, the full variable domain reads NAGVMQNPRHLVRRRGQEARLRCSPMKGHSHVYWYRQLPEEGLKFMVYLQKENIIDESGMPKERFSAEFPKEGPSILRIQQVVRGDSAAYFCASSLSTGSNTEAFFGQGTRLTVV.

Here the CDR3 reads CASSEKTGGTEAFF. The DNA for the CDR3 is TGTGCCAGCAGTGAAAAAACAGGGGGCACTGAAGCTTTCTTT. The chain joins TRBV25-1 to TRBJ1-1; TRBD1 matches 8 bases. Per germline, CDR1 MGHDK and CDR2 SYGVNS. The CDR3 is 14 residues long. With 2 bases clipped from V and 4 bases from J, the junction kept 3 bases outside the gene matches.

This chain joins TRBV6-5 and TRBJ2-7; D is ambiguous. Germline-derived CDR1 and CDR2 are MNHEY and SVGAGI. The CDR3 extends over 14 amino acids. With 2 bases removed from V and 7 bases from J, the gap between germline ends came to 15 bases. The chain's CDR3 is CASSYPGQLREQYF. CDR3 bases: TGTGCCAGCAGTTACCCTGGTCAACTACGTGAGCAGTACTTC.

This CDR3 reads CASSSAGTGKIYGYTF. The CDR3 DNA is TGTGCCAGCAGCTCAGCCGGGACAGGGAAGATCTATGGCTACACCTTC. The rearrangement links TRBV7-9 to TRBJ1-2; TRBD1 matches 9 bases. CDR3 length: 16 amino acids. With V trimmed by 4 bases and J by 4 bases, 10 bases remained unmatched. Germline loops: CDR1 SEHNR, CDR2 FQNEAQ (reference sequence).

The chain has TRBV5-1 and TRBJ2-4, with D possibly being TRBD1 (5 bases). Germline CDR1 and CDR2: SGHRS and YFSETQ. Trimming cost V 0 bases and J 16 bases, with 26 bases left between them. The CDR3 loop spans 16 amino acids. The CDR3 DNA reads as TGCGCCAGCAGCTTGGCCGGTCCTCCCGACCAAAGGGGTAATTACTTC. Translating gives CASSLAGPPDQRGNYF.

V and J are TRBV6-5 and TRBJ1-6, with a tentative D call TRBD1 (5 bases). CDR1 is MNHEY and CDR2 is SVGAGI in the germline V gene. The CDR3 runs 15 residues. The V gene lost 0 bases and the J gene lost 8 bases, with 11 bases spanning the gap. CDR3 sequence reads: CASSYSGGGDSPLHF. CDR3 bases: TGTGCCAGCAGTTACTCCGGGGGTGGTGATTCACCCCTCCACTTT.

The CDR3 DNA sequence: TGTGCCAGTAGTATTCCCTCGTTCAGCACTGAAGCTTTCTTT. This gives the protein CASSIPSFSTEAFF. The rearrangement links TRBV19 to TRBJ1-1; D gene unclear. CDR1 is LNHDA and CDR2 is SQIVND in the germline V gene (reference sequence). This CDR3 has 14 amino acids. Trimming left V 3 bases short and J 4 bases short, with 12 bases between.

V is TRBV4-3 and J is TRBJ1-4; 9 bases are a match to TRBD1. V lost 4 bases, J lost 4 bases, and 10 bases stayed unmatched. The germline CDR1 and CDR2 sequences are LGHNA and YSLEER. The CDR3 length is 17 residues. CDR3 sequence reads: CASSRGTGTARNEKLFF. The CDR3 DNA sequence: TGCGCCAGCAGCCGCGGGACAGGGACAGCCCGTAATGAAAAACTGTTTTTT.

The J gene is TRBJ1-5, the V gene TRBV28; 7 bases match TRBD1. The CDR3 is 15 residues long. The junction had 8 bases not matched to a gene; V was cut back by 5 bases and J by 4 bases. Germline CDR1 is MDHEN and CDR2 is SYDVKM. The CDR3 DNA is TGTGCCAGCAGTGCCAGACAGGGAAGGAATCAGCCCCAGCATTTT. It is translated as CASSARQGRNQPQHF.

The V and J genes are TRBV29-1 and TRBJ1-2; D gene uncertain. The germline CDR1 and CDR2 sequences are SQVTM and ANQGSEA. This CDR3 has 13 residues. Deletions cut 4 bases from V and 4 bases from J, with 13 bases between. CDR3 in amino acids: CSVAGGEGYGYTF. The CDR3 DNA sequence: TGCAGCGTTGCGGGCGGGGAAGGCTATGGCTACACCTTC.

This chain links TRBV2 with TRBJ2-5, with D hard to call. The CDR3 has 13 amino acids. The V end was cut by 1 base, the J end by 2 bases, with 5 bases between. Germline V gene sequence: CDR1 SNHLY, CDR2 FYNNEI. CDR3 sequence reads: CASSEGQQETQYF. The CDR3 nucleotides are TGTGCCAGCAGTGAAGGCCAGCAAGAGACCCAGTACTTC.

The J gene is TRBJ1-4, the V gene TRBV29-1; 8 nucleotides line up with TRBD1. CDR1 is SQVTM and CDR2 is ANQGSEA in the germline V gene. J lost 8 bases, V lost 7 bases, and 12 bases had no gene match. This CDR3 region has 14 residues. CDR3 nucleotide sequence: TGCAGCGCTGGGGATACAGGGGGACAGGAAAAACTGTTTTTT. This sequence encodes CSAGDTGGQEKLFF.